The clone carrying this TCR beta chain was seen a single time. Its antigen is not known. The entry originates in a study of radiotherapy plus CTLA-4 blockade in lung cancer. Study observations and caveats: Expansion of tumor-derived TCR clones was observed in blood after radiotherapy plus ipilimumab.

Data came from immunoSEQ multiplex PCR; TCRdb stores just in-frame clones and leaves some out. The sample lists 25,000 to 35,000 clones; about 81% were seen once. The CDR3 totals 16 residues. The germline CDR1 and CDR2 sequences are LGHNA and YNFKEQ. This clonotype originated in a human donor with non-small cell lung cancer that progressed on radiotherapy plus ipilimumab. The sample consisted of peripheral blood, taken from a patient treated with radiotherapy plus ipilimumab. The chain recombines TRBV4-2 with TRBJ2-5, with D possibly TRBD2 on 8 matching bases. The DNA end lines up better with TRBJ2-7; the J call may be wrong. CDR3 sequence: CASRGLGDSDIYEQYF. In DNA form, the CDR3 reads TGTGCCAGCAGGGGACTAGGGGACAGCGATATCTACGAGCAGTACTTC.